This TCR beta chain derives from a study of T-cell reconstitution after alpha-beta-depleted transplantation in children. In this sample, this clonotype turned up many times. The target antigen is unknown. Unique molecular identifiers tagged the TCRbeta library. TCRdb re-called the PCR reads with MiXCR, one entry per CDR3 protein. The table lists some 300,000 distinct CDR3 sequences, around 10% of them singletons. The CDR3 has 13 residues. V was cut by 2 bases and J by 4 bases, with 8 bases left in between. Germline CDR1 reads SGHTA; CDR2 reads FQGTGA. Whole-study results and caveats: Newly produced T cells mostly accounted for T-cell counts and diversity one year post-transplant.

The sequence came from a boy in the first two years of life with acute myeloid leukemia, due to receive a stem cell transplant. Sequenced here: PBMCs, sampled before TCRalphabeta/CD19-depleted stem cell transplant. V is TRBV7-3 and J is TRBJ2-5; unclear D gene. The CDR3 nucleotides read TGTGCCAGCAGCTTAGTGGGTACAGAGACCCAGTACTTC. Its translation is CASSLVGTETQYF.